This T cell receptor beta chain came from a study of blood T cells in healthy people across ages. Study-wide findings and caveats: CMV status of donors was unknown, possibly confounding expanded clonotype changes.

This clonotype turned up a few times. The antigen is unknown. Alongside a J-beta primer mix, a sample-barcoded 5' primer served in a second PCR lasting about 6 to 12 cycles. MiXCR, applied by TCRdb to the 5' RACE reads, yields one record per CDR3 protein. The sample records about 1.1 million distinct CDR3 sequences, around two fifths being singletons. In germline, CDR1 is SQVTM, CDR2 ANQGSEA. The V and J ends lost 3 bases and 4 bases respectively, with 11 bases between them. CDR3 length equals 13 residues. The material sequenced was blood. The sequence was obtained from a man aged 18-30 years in good health. This chain joins TRBV29-1 and TRBJ2-3, with TRBD2 as a possible D gene (7 bases). The DNA for the CDR3 is TGCAGCGTTGAGAGGGGGAGGGCAGATACGCAGTATTTT. This gives the protein CSVERGRADTQYF.